These 12 T cell receptor beta chains share one sample of origin, sequenced in a study of blood T cell repertoires in COVID-19. Data came from immunoSEQ multiplex PCR; TCRdb stores just in-frame clones and leaves some out. The sample lists about 190,000 clones, nearly 90% occurring once. The sequenced sample was peripheral blood. Receptors originate from a man in his forties or fifties with acute or convalescent COVID-19.

The V call is TRBV19, the J call TRBJ2-3, with 9 bases aligning to TRBD2. Germline V gene data show CDR1 as LNHDA and CDR2 as SQIVND (reference sequence). The CDR3 spans 17 residues. V trimming: 7 bases; J trimming: 5 bases; junction bases outside the gene matches: 16. DNA for the CDR3: TGTGCCAGTAACAAAGCGGGAGGTTCAAATGCTGGAGATACGCAGTATTTT. Translating gives CASNKAGGSNAGDTQYF.

The gene calls are TRBV6-5 and TRBJ1-1; D is unclear. In germline, CDR1 is MNHEY, CDR2 SVGAGI. The CDR3 contains 14 residues. The V gene lost 6 bases and the J gene lost 0 bases, with 11 bases spanning the gap. Here the CDR3 reads CASSQWSLNTEAFF. DNA for the CDR3: TGTGCCAGCAGCCAATGGAGCCTGAACACTGAAGCTTTCTTT.

V usage is TRBV24-1 and J usage is TRBJ1-1, with TRBD1 as a possible D gene (5 bases). V was clipped by 3 bases and J by 4 bases, with 8 bases between them. CDR1 is KGHDR and CDR2 is SFDVKD in the germline V gene. The CDR3 totals 13 residues. CDR3 residues: CATSDDSFTEAFF. The CDR3 DNA reads TGTGCCACCAGTGATGACAGTTTCACTGAAGCTTTCTTT.

V is TRBV10-3 and J is TRBJ2-7; possibly TRBD2 for D (6 bases). The germline V gene encodes CDR1 ENHRY and CDR2 SYGVKD. The CDR3 totals 14 residues. Between the trimmed V and J ends, which lost 6 bases and 1 base, there was a span of 13 bases. The CDR3 loop is CAIRPTGVSYEQYF. The CDR3 nucleotides are TGTGCCATCAGACCCACGGGAGTATCCTACGAGCAGTACTTC.

The rearrangement uses TRBV27 and TRBJ1-5; 7 bases are a match to TRBD1. V was pared by 3 bases and J by 3 bases, with 8 bases of the junction left unmatched. The CDR3 extends over 16 amino acids. CDR1 is MNHEY, CDR2 SMNVEV, per germline (reference sequence). CDR3 residues: CASSFGPGGDNQPQHF. CDR3 DNA: TGTGCCAGCAGTTTTGGGCCAGGGGGTGACAATCAGCCCCAGCATTTT.

Regarding this clone: Given a much more abundant clone one base away, this may be a read error. The rearrangement links TRBV6-2 or TRBV6-3 to TRBJ1-1; possibly TRBD1 for D (5 bases). Trimming took 2 bases from V and 4 from J, leaving 8 bases between them. In germline, CDR1 is MNHEY, CDR2 SVGEGT. The CDR3 sequence is 13 residues long. CDR3 bases: TGTGCCAGCAGTTACGGGGGGGGCACTGAAGCTTTCTTT. The encoded protein is CASSYGGGTEAFF.

The chain employs TRBV5-1 and TRBJ2-5, with 9 positions matching TRBD2. After removal of 4 bases from V and 1 base from J, the junction contained 2 bases not matched to a gene. This CDR3 region has 14 residues. CDR1 and CDR2 from the germline V gene are SGHRS and YFSETQ. CDR3 protein: CASSRGGAQETQYF. The CDR3 region has the DNA TGCGCCAGCAGCCGCGGGGGGGCCCAAGAGACCCAGTACTTC.

V and J are TRBV7-2 and TRBJ2-3, with D maybe TRBD1 (6 bases). In germline, CDR1 is SGHTA, CDR2 FQGNSA. The CDR3 sequence is 14 residues long. Trimming removed 4 bases from V and 5 bases from J, with 13 bases in between. The CDR3 DNA reads as TGTGCCAGCAGCTCGACGACAGGCCGAGATACGCAGTATTTT. Residues: CASSSTTGRDTQYF.

V and J are TRBV6-5 and TRBJ2-1, with D perhaps TRBD1 (6 bases). V was pared by 7 bases and J by 2 bases, with 9 bases between. Germline CDR1 is MNHEY and CDR2 is SVGAGI. This CDR3 has 13 residues. This CDR3 is CASIQGPYNEQFF. The CDR3 bases are TGTGCCAGCATACAGGGTCCCTACAATGAGCAGTTCTTC.

This clone was seen just once. The rearrangement uses TRBV27 and TRBJ1-6; 7 bases match TRBD1. Looked up from germline, CDR1 is MNHEY and CDR2 is SMNVEV (reference sequence). This CDR3 has 13 amino acids. With V trimmed by 6 bases and J by 6 bases, 2 bases remained unmatched. In DNA, the CDR3 is TGTGCCAGCAGCGACAGGGTTAATTCACCCCTCCACTTT. This gives the protein CASSDRVNSPLHF.

The gene calls are TRBV6-1 and TRBJ1-4; the D is unclear. Germline loops: CDR1 MNHNS, CDR2 SASEGT. Trimming left V 0 bases short and J 7 bases short, with 9 bases between. The CDR3 runs to 14 residues. The CDR3 DNA sequence: TGTGCCAGCAGTGAAGCCCCGAGAGGTGAAAAACTGTTTTTT. Encoded protein: CASSEAPRGEKLFF.

This chain joins TRBV28 and TRBJ1-5, with D perhaps TRBD1 (6 bases). The V gene's germline CDR1 is MDHEN and CDR2 SYDVKM. CDR3 size: 17 residues. V was clipped by 7 bases and J by 6 bases, with 25 bases between them. The CDR3 nucleotides are TGTGCCAGCACCTTACGTCCGGGGCGGGGGGCTAGTCAGCCCCAGCATTTT. It encodes CASTLRPGRGASQPQHF.